This T cell receptor beta chain comes out of a study of blood T cell repertoires in COVID-19. About the study: COVID-19 samples from acute and convalescent phases originated in the United States, Italy and Spain. PBMCs, B-cell-depleted T cells, or T cells provided the cDNA or gDNA that made up the material.

The V end lost 4 bases, the J end lost 5 bases, and 14 bases lay between the germline ends. Germline V gene sequence: CDR1 SQVTM, CDR2 ANQGSEA. The CDR3 length is 13 residues. In the study's own analysis: Reference gene primer amplification gave estimated nucleated cell counts. Some clones are missing from TCRdb's copy, which holds only in-frame ones; the method was immunoSEQ multiplex PCR. From that table come the V and J calls and clone size; the DNA was used to work out D and trimming. This sample carries over 60,000 clones, more than 80% of them seen once, and the ten largest clones take around 11%.

The gene calls are TRBV29-1 and TRBJ2-5, with D tentatively TRBD2 (6 bases). The sequence was collected from a human donor in a cohort sampled during active COVID-19. Sequencing was carried out using peripheral blood. The DNA for the CDR3 is TGCAGCGTTGGGGCAGGGAGGTCGGAGACCCAGTACTTC. It codes for CSVGAGRSETQYF.